This TCR beta chain was sequenced during a study of Ad26.COV2.S vaccination and SARS-CoV-2 variants. Study context: Ad26.COV2.S given intramuscularly, once or twice 56 days apart.

Germline V lookup: CDR1 LGHDT, CDR2 YNNKEL (reference sequence). V gave up 4 bases and J gave up 7 bases; unmatched junction bases: 10. The CDR3 totals 15 residues. Indicated treatment: roughly 20 received Ad26.COV2.S at low or high dose, single or two shots; 5 received placebo; per-sample allocation not given. All samples were drawn on day 63, counting from the first vaccine or placebo injection. An Ad26 vector expressing Wuhan-strain SARS-CoV-2 spike constituted the vaccine. Using immunoSEQ multiplex PCR, the repertoire was profiled, and TCRdb retains in-frame clones only, with some absent. The table lists over 400,000 clones, 92% of them singletons.

The TCR sequence derives from a person between 18 and 65 years old who received the Ad26.COV2.S COVID-19 vaccine or a placebo. The J gene is TRBJ1-1, the V gene TRBV3-1 (or the pseudogene TRBV3-2); TRBD1 matches 9 bases. The sample in question was peripheral blood, obtained in a trial of Ad26.COV2.S vaccine versus placebo. CDR3 in amino acids: CASSRNRGPGVEAFF. The CDR3 region has the DNA TGTGCCAGCAGCCGCAACAGGGGGCCCGGCGTTGAAGCTTTCTTT.